The 2 T cell receptor beta chains below all came from one sample that was sequenced in a study of T cell responses to AZD1222 COVID-19 vaccine. The repertoire was sequenced with immunoSEQ multiplex PCR; TCRdb's copy has only in-frame clones and lacks some. The sample shows 90,000 to 150,000 clones, around nine tenths of them seen only once. Sequenced here: peripheral blood, sampled on day 0 of AZD1222 vaccination. These receptors were taken from an adult in good health.

The gene calls are TRBV28 and TRBJ2-2; TRBD2 might be the D (5 bases). Germline CDR1 is MDHEN and CDR2 is SYDVKM. Trimming took 6 bases from V and 2 from J, leaving 16 bases between them. This CDR3 spans 16 amino acids. The DNA for the CDR3 is TGTGCCAGCAGGATAACCGGGATCGGAAACACCGGGGAGCTGTTTTTT. The encoded protein is CASRITGIGNTGELFF.

This chain joins TRBV28 and TRBJ1-2; no clear D. With 6 bases removed from V and 3 bases from J, the gap between germline ends came to 8 bases. In germline, CDR1 is MDHEN, CDR2 SYDVKM. There are 12 residues in the CDR3. In nucleotides, the CDR3 is TGTGCCAGCAGCGGCAACCACTATGGCTACACCTTC. This translates into CASSGNHYGYTF.